A selection of T cell receptor beta chains follows, all from one sample in a study of T cell repertoires in cytomegalovirus infection. TCRdb re-derived calls from the reads in MiXCR, one entry per CDR3 protein. Of about 320,000 distinct CDR3 sequences listed, around a tenth were seen once; the top ten hold roughly 4%. Sequenced sample: PBMCs. These receptors all stem from a human donor in good health (CMV status not recorded). Some clones in this sample may be carry-over from other donors' samples. The CDR3 runs from the conserved cysteine through the conserved F or W. Fields, in order: V gene, J gene, CDR3 length, CDR3 protein.

v_gene: TRBV29-1; j_gene: TRBJ1-2; len: 13; CDR3aa: CSVLIRALAGYTF
v_gene: TRBV29-1; j_gene: TRBJ1-1; len: 13; CDR3aa: CSVIQGPNTEAFF
v_gene: TRBV6-6; j_gene: TRBJ1-1; len: 15; CDR3aa: CASSYGRAGDTEAFF
v_gene: TRBV20-1; j_gene: TRBJ2-5; len: 13; CDR3aa: CSALPGRQETQYF
v_gene: TRBV25-1; j_gene: TRBJ2-7; len: 13; CDR3aa: CASSGGRSYEQYF
v_gene: TRBV30; j_gene: TRBJ1-2; len: 13; CDR3aa: CAWSVLGIHGYTF
v_gene: TRBV7-2; j_gene: TRBJ2-1; len: 14; CDR3aa: CASTRTAGGYEQFF
v_gene: TRBV7-2; j_gene: TRBJ1-4; len: 14; CDR3aa: CASSLAGFNEKLFF
v_gene: TRBV5-6; j_gene: TRBJ1-1; len: 14; CDR3aa: CASSLPDRSTEAFF
v_gene: TRBV12-3/TRBV12-4; j_gene: TRBJ2-3; len: 15; CDR3aa: CASRPGHTSTDTQYF
v_gene: TRBV13; j_gene: TRBJ2-7; len: 14; CDR3aa: CASSRGGGGHEQYF
v_gene: TRBV6-6; j_gene: TRBJ2-7; len: 16; CDR3aa: CASSTPVRDNPYEQYF
v_gene: TRBV6-6; j_gene: TRBJ2-1; len: 19; CDR3aa: CASSSLGLAGAPHYNEQFF
v_gene: TRBV28; j_gene: TRBJ2-7; len: 12; CDR3aa: CASRQTGVEQYF
v_gene: TRBV20-1; j_gene: TRBJ1-4; len: 14; CDR3aa: CSATPQGAGEKLFF
v_gene: TRBV6-5; j_gene: TRBJ1-5; len: 18; CDR3aa: CASSYSGKGGAGNQPQHF
v_gene: TRBV7-8; j_gene: TRBJ1-5; len: 13; CDR3aa: CASSLGNNQPQHF
v_gene: TRBV2; j_gene: TRBJ2-3; len: 14; CDR3aa: CASSALPMADTQYF
v_gene: TRBV12-3/TRBV12-4; j_gene: TRBJ1-5; len: 13; CDR3aa: CASRGQGHQPQHF
v_gene: TRBV28; j_gene: TRBJ1-2; len: 14; CDR3aa: CASKTGTGLYGYTF
v_gene: TRBV6-2/TRBV6-3; j_gene: TRBJ1-1; len: 14; CDR3aa: CASRQRSGDTEAFF
v_gene: TRBV6-2/TRBV6-3; j_gene: TRBJ2-3; len: 13; CDR3aa: CASREDLDSSQYF
v_gene: TRBV30; j_gene: TRBJ2-1; len: 14; CDR3aa: CAWRDYQSYNEQFF
v_gene: TRBV5-4; j_gene: TRBJ1-5; len: 12; CDR3aa: CASSLPDQPQHF
v_gene: TRBV30; j_gene: TRBJ2-7; len: 12; CDR3aa: CAFGHNRYEQYF
v_gene: TRBV7-2; j_gene: TRBJ2-2; len: 14; CDR3aa: CASSLAQRTGELFF
v_gene: TRBV6-8; j_gene: TRBJ1-2; len: 18; CDR3aa: CASSYYWTQTTSNYGYTF
v_gene: TRBV20-1; j_gene: TRBJ2-5; len: 15; CDR3aa: CSAESTSGVRETQYF
v_gene: TRBV7-9; j_gene: TRBJ2-7; len: 15; CDR3aa: CASSLGSGTVYEQYF